The clone carrying this T cell receptor beta chain was seen a single time. Its matching antigen is unknown. Expressed TCRB transcripts were sequenced after all isolated RNA was converted to cDNA. Assay used: immunoSEQ multiplex PCR; TCRdb lists only in-frame clones, some missing. The sample gives around 140,000 clones, about 13% of which show up once; under 1.5% is in the top ten. The data belong to a study of beta chain features in type 1 diabetes. Germline values: CDR1 LNHDA, CDR2 SQIVND (reference sequence). V lost 3 bases and J lost 8, with 7 bases in between. The CDR3 has 11 residues. Study-level findings and limits: The VDJ junctions of type 1 diabetes patients carried fewer insertions and more deletions. For patients, the naive, central memory and Treg TCRB repertoires appeared more alike than for healthy donors. High-TCR-expressing cells could be over-represented by cDNA sequencing. Shortening that was moderate but significant affected the TCRB CDR3s of Type 1 diabetes patients in all four CD4+ subsets.

The clonotype originates from a man between 18 and 35 years old with type 1 diabetes. Sequencing used central memory CD4+ T cells from blood. The rearrangement links TRBV19 to TRBJ1-1, with D unclear. CDR3: CASSMAAEAFF. The CDR3 DNA follows: TGTGCCAGTAGTATGGCAGCAGAAGCTTTCTTT.